This TCR beta chain was sequenced in a study of blood T cell repertoires in COVID-19. Study context: Sites across the United States, Italy and Spain contributed samples from acute and convalescent COVID-19.

Profiling relied on immunoSEQ multiplex PCR, and the TCRdb table lists in-frame clones only, not all of them. The data contain around 140,000 clones, roughly 80% of them singletons. Recruits, aged 18 to 89 years, lived in 24 US areas. Participants' own reports of clinical history determined their cohort assignment. Among Cohort 3 donors, those recovered had two negative PCRs, clearance, or symptom resolution. Per germline, CDR1 SNHLY and CDR2 FYNNEI. V lost 1 base, J lost 10 bases, and 3 bases stayed unmatched. The CDR3 contains 14 residues. The clonotype was recovered from a woman in her 50s who had recovered from COVID-19. The chain links TRBV2 to TRBJ1-6; 8 bases are a match to TRBD1. Specimen: PBMCs or T cells enriched from blood (not recorded which). In DNA form, the CDR3 reads TGTGCCAGCAGTGAAGGGACAGGGAAATCACCCCTCCACTTT. Translating gives CASSEGTGKSPLHF.